The 10 T cell receptor beta chains listed next were all sequenced from one sample in a study of early T cells in non-severe SARS-CoV-2 infection. TCRdb re-analysed the 5' RACE reads in MiXCR, keeping a single row per CDR3 protein. The sample lists approximately 21,000 distinct CDR3 sequences, 5.3% occurring once. The source material was whole blood. The receptors shown here come from an adult who was a healthcare worker with PCR-confirmed SARS-CoV-2 infection or an uninfected control (not recorded which).

This clonotype was counted ten times or more. The junction and the germline gene differ at one end; a read error may be behind it. This rearrangement joins TRBV7-9 to TRBJ2-1, with TRBD2 identical over 13 bases. In germline, CDR1 is SEHNR, CDR2 FQNEAQ (reference sequence). The CDR3 loop spans 15 amino acids. The DNA of the CDR3 is TGTGCCAGCAGCCGGACTAGCGGGAGCCGCGATGAGCGGTTCTTC. Translation: CASSRTSGSRDERFF. The whole variable domain, filled in from reference TRBV7-9 and TRBJ2-1, reads DTGVSQNPRHKITKRGQNVTFRCDPISEHNRLYWYRQTLGQGPEFLTYFQNEAQLEKSRLLSDRFSAERPKGSFSTLEIQRTEQGDSAMYLCASSRTSGSRDERFFGPGTRLTVL.

This clonotype was found a few times. V is TRBV9 and J is TRBJ2-7, with D perhaps TRBD1 (6 bases). CDR1 is SGDLS and CDR2 is YYNGEE in the germline V gene. Trimming took off 4 bases at V and 0 bases at J, with 14 bases between the two ends. The CDR3 spans 15 residues. Written as DNA, the CDR3 is TGTGCCAGCAGCATAAACAGGGAGAGCTCCTACGAGCAGTACGTC. It encodes CASSINRESSYEQYV.

The genes are TRBV6-6 and TRBJ1-5; possible D gene TRBD1, 5 bases. The CDR3 runs 12 residues. V was pared by 6 bases and J by 7 bases, with 10 bases between. Germline assignment: CDR1 MNHNY and CDR2 SVGAGI (reference sequence). The CDR3 spells CASRREGQPQHF. The DNA for the CDR3 is TGTGCCAGCAGGAGGGAGGGGCAGCCCCAGCATTTT.

This clonotype occurred many times. The chain uses TRBV5-1 and TRBJ1-5; TRBD1 might be the D (6 bases). This CDR3 has 15 residues. Germline CDR1 is SGHRS and CDR2 is YFSETQ. V lost 0 bases and J lost 6, with 13 bases in between. CDR3 DNA: TGCGCCAGCAGCTTGGGGACAGCGGCGGGTCAGCCCCAGCATTTT. This gives the protein CASSLGTAAGQPQHF.

The gene calls are TRBV20-1 and TRBJ2-7; TRBD1 aligns across 7 bases. The germline gives CDR1 DFQATT, CDR2 SNEGSKA (reference sequence). The CDR3 loop spans 16 amino acids. J lost 3 bases, V lost 6 bases, and 17 bases had no gene match. Here the CDR3 DNA reads TGCAGTGCAACAACCCCCGGGACAGCCAGCCACTACGAGCAGTACTTC. The encoded protein is CSATTPGTASHYEQYF.

Ten or more counts support this clonotype. The chain carries TRBV20-1 and TRBJ2-5, with D possibly being TRBD2 (7 bases). The CDR3 totals 18 residues. V lost 4 bases to trimming and J lost 1 base, with 25 bases between them. CDR1 DFQATT and CDR2 SNEGSKA come from the germline V gene (reference sequence). CDR3 sequence: CSAIGGGSKGWSQETQYF. Here the CDR3 DNA reads TGCAGTGCTATCGGGGGCGGGAGTAAGGGGTGGAGCCAAGAGACCCAGTACTTC.

This clonotype came up a few times. The chain employs TRBV5-5 and TRBJ2-3, with a tentative D call TRBD2 (5 bases). V was clipped by 4 bases and J by 6 bases, with 24 bases between them. Looked up from germline, CDR1 is SGHKS and CDR2 is YYEKEE (reference sequence). The CDR3 sequence is 17 residues long. The CDR3 reads CASSPWRVLTVMDTQYF. CDR3 DNA sequence: TGTGCCAGCAGCCCTTGGCGGGTCTTAACCGTCATGGATACGCAGTATTTT.

In its sample, this clonotype was seen a few times. The rearrangement joins TRBV7-2 to TRBJ2-5, with TRBD2 matching over 12 bases. With V trimmed by 5 bases and J by 5 bases, 9 bases remained unmatched. The CDR3 has 16 amino acids. Germline-derived CDR1 and CDR2 are SGHTA and FQGNSA. CDR3 nucleotides: TGTGCCAGCAGCCTACCTAGCGGGAGGGCCCGGGAGACCCAGTACTTC. This gives the protein CASSLPSGRARETQYF.

At least ten counts were recorded for this clonotype. The chain links TRBV10-3 to TRBJ2-1; TRBD1 matches at 8 bases. The CDR3 is made up of 15 amino acids. Looked up from germline, CDR1 is ENHRY and CDR2 is SYGVKD. The J segment lost 1 base and the V segment lost 2 bases, leaving 1 base of the junction unmatched. CDR3 nucleotides: TGTGCCATCAGTGAGACAGGGGGATCCTACAATGAGCAGTTCTTC. Translated: CAISETGGSYNEQFF.

This clonotype was found many times. V gene TRBV28 combines with J gene TRBJ1-1; weak D call: TRBD1 (5 bases). The CDR3 totals 13 residues. V lost 6 bases, J lost 2 bases, and 10 bases lay in between. The germline gives CDR1 MDHEN, CDR2 SYDVKM. The CDR3 DNA sequence: TGTGCCAGCAGGACGGGACCTAACACTGAAGCTTTCTTT. This sequence encodes CASRTGPNTEAFF.